This T cell receptor beta chain was retrieved from a study of CD8+ T cells in alopecia areata. Overall study context: The drug, tofacitinib, lasted 6 to 18 months, followed by 6 months off drug.

A remark on this clone: As yet, its antigen is unknown.

As the sequencing template, cDNA was produced by extracting RNA and reverse transcribing it. Clones were sequenced by immunoSEQ multiplex PCR, and TCRdb holds only the in-frame ones, with some missing. Counted here are 200,000 to 250,000 clones, around 62% occurring once; the ten biggest clones make up approximately 0.44%. Study-wide results and caveats: Compared with normal scalp, lesional scalp had higher clonality and more expanded CD8+ clones.

V shed 6 bases and J 1 base; nucleotides not matched to a gene: 5. Germline CDR1 and CDR2: MNHEY and SVGAGI. This CDR3 is 14 amino acids long. The origin of this receptor is a human donor with alopecia areata. This chain joins TRBV6-5 and TRBJ2-7, with 8 nucleotides matching TRBD1. The sequences come from CD4+ T cells sorted from blood, collected at week 0. CDR3 amino acids: CASRRQGNSYEQYF. The CDR3 nucleotides are TGTGCCAGCAGGCGACAGGGGAATTCCTACGAGCAGTACTTC.